This T cell receptor beta chain was retrieved from a study of immune heterogeneity within non-small cell lung tumors. Study findings and constraints: A significant, moderate positive correlation (R about 0.34) linked local T-cell clonality and tumor mutational burden.

The CDR3 consists of 15 residues. CDR1 is PRHDT and CDR2 is FYEKMQ in the germline V gene (reference sequence). Trimming at V came to 2 bases and at J to 3 bases, leaving 3 bases not matched to a gene. Multiplex PCR (32 V and 13 J primers) was used to amplify the TCR beta CDR3. TCRdb itself ran the multiplex PCR reads through MiXCR, one entry per CDR3 protein. The sample records approximately 19,000 distinct CDR3 sequences, approximately 26% being singletons. The table lists this clonotype with a few counts. Its antigen is not known. The template for each sample was around 540 ng of genomic DNA, which had been extracted from bulk tumor tissue. In surgery, several biopsies were collected from each primary tumor at widely spaced sites. Curative surgery was performed on patients who had untreated, newly diagnosed non-small cell lung cancer.

The V call is TRBV13, the J call TRBJ2-2; 7 nucleotides match TRBD1. The sequencing input was lung tumor tissue. The TCR was taken from a man between 35 and 55 years old with non-small cell lung cancer. DNA for the CDR3: TGTGCCAGCAGCTTATGGGACAGCTACACCGGGGAGCTGTTTTTT. This codes for CASSLWDSYTGELFF.